The entry that follows covers one TCR beta chain sequence. Regarding time point: cycle 4 day 1 (C4D1), after six to seven weeks of nivolumab. The patients all showed relapse after autologous stem cell transplantation, while their brentuximab vedotin exposure varied. V dropped 0 bases and J dropped 8; count of bases not matched to a gene: 8. The CDR3 sequence is 16 residues long. The germline V gene has CDR1 SGHNT and CDR2 YYREEE (reference sequence). This entry belongs to a study of PD-1 blockade in classical Hodgkin lymphoma. The repertoire was sequenced with immunoSEQ multiplex PCR; TCRdb's copy has only in-frame clones and lacks some. The sample yields some 21,000 clones, 60% to 75% seen once.

Material: peripheral blood mononuclear cells (PBMCs), obtained before the fourth cycle of nivolumab. This rearrangement joins TRBV5-4 to TRBJ2-3; TRBD2 aligns across 11 bases. The clonotype was recovered from a human donor with classical Hodgkin lymphoma. The CDR3: CASSLGGLAGGSTQYF. The CDR3 bases are TGTGCCAGCAGCTTGGGAGGTCTAGCGGGGGGAAGTACGCAGTATTTT.